This passage covers 10 T cell receptor beta chains from one sample sequenced in a study of T cells in Graves' hyperthyroidism and ophthalmopathy. RNA transcripts yielded amplified TCR beta CDR3 regions. The study used the HTBI primer set for a first-round RT-PCR of the TCR CDR3. MiXCR, applied by TCRdb to the multiplex PCR reads, yields one record per CDR3 protein. The sample holds approximately 420,000 distinct CDR3 sequences, around 15% seen once. Sequenced sample: blood. The source is a woman aged 18 to 35 with Graves' hyperthyroidism.

The gene calls are TRBV4-1 and TRBJ1-1, with a possible D match to TRBD1 (6 bases). The CDR3 runs 14 residues. CDR1 is MGHRA and CDR2 is YSYEKL in the germline V gene. With 8 bases removed from V and 5 bases from J, the gap between germline ends came to 18 bases. Written as DNA, the CDR3 is TGCGCCAGCGGAGCAGGGGCTGGGAGGACTGAAGCTTTCTTT. Protein: CASGAGAGRTEAFF.

This clonotype came up many times. The chain couples TRBV27 to TRBJ2-3, with 10 bases identical to TRBD2. J lost 2 bases, V lost 0 bases, and 8 bases had no gene match. Germline-derived CDR1 and CDR2 are MNHEY and SMNVEV (reference sequence). The CDR3 loop spans 18 amino acids. The CDR3 DNA is TGTGCCAGCAGTTTATCGTGGACTAGCGGAGGCACCACAGATACGCAGTATTTT. Its translation is CASSLSWTSGGTTDTQYF.

The sample holds many counts of this clonotype. This chain joins TRBV7-3 and TRBJ2-1, with D unresolved. Germline V gene data show CDR1 as SGHTA and CDR2 as FQGTGA. CDR3 size: 15 residues. The ends were cut back, 3 bases at V and 2 bases at J, with 11 bases in the middle. In DNA form, the CDR3 reads TGTGCCAGCAGCTTCACGGGCGGAACCTACAATGAGCAGTTCTTC. The encoded protein is CASSFTGGTYNEQFF. The full variable domain, in which reference TRBV7-3 and TRBJ2-1 provide the parts outside the CDR3, is GAGVSQTPSNKVTEKGKYVELRCDPISGHTALYWYRQSLGQGPEFLIYFQGTGAADDSGLPNDRFFAVRPEGSVSTLKIQRTERGDSAVYLCASSFTGGTYNEQFFGPGTRLTVL.

This clonotype was observed many times. The chain recombines TRBV9 with TRBJ2-3; TRBD2 aligns across 7 bases. Germline trimming cut 0 bases from V and 2 bases from J; bases unmatched to any gene: 9. Per the germline V gene, CDR1 is SGDLS and CDR2 is YYNGEE. The CDR3 has 17 amino acids. The CDR3 sequence is CASSVGTRGTTTDTQYF. In DNA form, the CDR3 reads TGTGCCAGCAGCGTAGGGACTAGAGGCACAACCACAGATACGCAGTATTTT.

At least ten counts were recorded for this clonotype. V is TRBV2 and J is TRBJ1-5, with a possible D match to TRBD1 (5 bases). CDR3 size: 14 residues. Germline lookup yields CDR1 SNHLY and CDR2 FYNNEI. Trimming left V 2 bases short and J 3 bases short, with 8 bases between. In DNA form, the CDR3 reads TGTGCCAGCAGTGAACGGGGGGACAATCAGCCCCAGCATTTT. Its protein product is CASSERGDNQPQHF.

This clonotype has a count of ten or more. The rearrangement uses TRBV28 and TRBJ1-1; maybe TRBD1 (5 bases). V dropped 6 bases and J dropped 2 bases, with 13 bases sitting between them. The V gene's germline CDR1 is MDHEN and CDR2 SYDVKM. The CDR3 is made up of 14 amino acids. Written as DNA, the CDR3 is TGTGCCAGCAGGGGAGGGACCGTAAACACTGAAGCTTTCTTT. It specifies CASRGGTVNTEAFF. The full variable domain, in which reference TRBV28 and TRBJ1-1 provide the parts outside the CDR3, is DVKVTQSSRYLVKRTGEKVFLECVQDMDHENMFWYRQDPGLGLRLIYFSYDVKMKEKGDIPEGYSVSREKKERFSLILESASTNQTSMYLCASRGGTVNTEAFFGQGTRLTVV.

This clonotype was observed a handful of times. The chain employs TRBV14 and TRBJ1-1; D is possibly TRBD1 (5 bases). The CDR3 totals 12 residues. The germline V and J ends were trimmed by 6 bases and 9 bases, with 14 bases remaining between them. The V gene's germline CDR1 is SGHDN and CDR2 FVKESK. CDR3 in DNA: TGTGCCAGCAGTCGAAGAACAGGTAAAGCTTTCTTT. Translation: CASSRRTGKAFF.

The gene calls are TRBV2 and TRBJ2-3, with unresolved D. Trimming removed 5 bases at V and 2 bases at J, with 14 bases between. Germline V gene data show CDR1 as SNHLY and CDR2 as FYNNEI. There are 15 residues in the CDR3. CDR3 nucleotide sequence: TGTGCCAGCAGTCCCAACCCAGGTTCCACAGATACGCAGTATTTT. Protein sequence: CASSPNPGSTDTQYF.

The chain uses TRBV2 and TRBJ1-2; possibly TRBD1 for D (6 bases). The CDR3 is made up of 16 amino acids. V shed 4 bases and J shed 1 base, with 16 bases lying between them. In germline, CDR1 is SNHLY, CDR2 FYNNEI. The CDR3 is CASSGGQKLYNYGYTF. The CDR3 DNA is TGTGCCAGCAGTGGTGGACAGAAACTGTATAACTATGGCTACACCTTC.

This clonotype was recorded at least ten times. The rearrangement links TRBV10-3 to TRBJ2-7; D remains unclear. The CDR3 is 13 amino acids. Per germline, CDR1 ENHRY and CDR2 SYGVKD. V was cut by 3 bases and J by 2 bases, with 8 bases left in between. The CDR3 nucleotides are TGTGCCATCAGTGAAGAGGTGGCCTACGAGCAGTACTTC. Its translation is CAISEEVAYEQYF.